This TCR beta chain was documented in a study of blood T cell repertoires in COVID-19. On the study more broadly: COVID-19 samples, acute and convalescent, were from the United States, Italy and Spain. Nucleic acid was either cDNA or gDNA, and it came from T cells, B-cell-depleted T cells, or PBMCs.

Authors' processing steps: Estimates of nucleated cell counts were drawn from the amplification of reference gene primers. Here immunoSEQ multiplex PCR was the method, and the copy in TCRdb shows in-frame clones only, minus some. D and trimming were read from the DNA, whereas the V and J calls and clone size are those reported in that table. Among about 45,000 clones listed, roughly nine tenths were seen once. J lost 4 bases, V lost 6 bases, and 6 bases had no gene match. This CDR3 has 15 amino acids. Germline V gene lookup returns CDR1 SSHAT and CDR2 FNYEAQ (reference sequence). The rearrangement links TRBV7-7 to TRBJ2-2; 9 nucleotides align to TRBD2. The TCR was taken from a man between 65 and 80 years old with active COVID-19. Sequenced sample: peripheral blood. The CDR3 protein is CASSPSREGTGELFF. The CDR3 nucleotides read TGTGCCAGCAGTCCGTCGCGGGAGGGCACCGGGGAGCTGTTTTTT.